A selection of T cell receptor beta chains follows, all from one sample in a study of technical replicates of blood from four donors. Assay: immunoSEQ multiplex PCR; the TCRdb copy retains only in-frame clones and omits some. Found here are 75,000 to 95,000 clones, 85% to 95% of them singletons; the top ten hold approximately 0.25%. Sequencing was performed on T cells isolated from PBMCs. These receptors were taken from a human donor in good health. Each CDR3 is given with its conserved first and last residue. D genes are given only for firm matches. Clone size is stated in some rows and not others, as once, few, many or a class when expanded.

j_call v_call clone_size d_call cdr3_nt cdr3_aa
TRBJ2-2 TRBV5-1 . TRBD1 TGCGCCAGCATGGACAGGGGGCAGGCCGGGGAGCTGTTTTTT CASMDRGQAGELFF
TRBJ1-2 TRBV11-2 . TRBD1 TGTGCCAGCAGCTTGGGACAGGGGGGAAACTATGGCTACACCTTC CASSLGQGGNYGYTF
TRBJ1-5 TRBV28 . . TGTGCCAGCAGCTTAATGCCAGGGGTAAGCAATCAGCCCCAGCATTTT CASSLMPGVSNQPQHF
TRBJ2-7 TRBV27 . TRBD2 TGTGCCAGCAGTTTATCCGTGGGGGGGACTAGTGAGCAGTACTTC CASSLSVGGTSEQYF
TRBJ1-5 TRBV27 . TRBD1 TGTGCCAGCGCGTCGTGGAGGACAGGGGGCGCAAGGGGTTACCGAGAGGGTCAGCCCCAGCATTTT CASASWRTGGARGYREGQPQHF
TRBJ2-1 TRBV15 once . TGTGCCACCAGCAGAGGGGGGCTGGTAGGTGAGCAGTTCTTC CATSRGGLVGEQFF
TRBJ2-3 TRBV28 . . TGTGCCAGCAGTTCGTACACAGATACGCAGTATTTT CASSSYTDTQYF
TRBJ2-7 TRBV6-5 . TRBD1 TGTGCCAGCAGTTACTCGGGTTGGGGACAGGGGGACGAGCAGTACTTC CASSYSGWGQGDEQYF
TRBJ2-1 TRBV7-2 . TRBD1 TGTGCCAGCAGCTCGTGGGACAGGGGCTACAATGAGCAGTTCTTC CASSSWDRGYNEQFF
TRBJ1-4 TRBV5-1 . TRBD1 TGCGCCAGCACCCGAGGGGGCTTTGCAACTAATGAAAAACTGTTTTTT CASTRGGFATNEKLFF
TRBJ2-1 TRBV23-1 . . TGCGCCAGCAGTCAATCGGCAGAGTTCTTC CASSQSAEFF
TRBJ2-1 TRBV29-1 . TRBD2 TGCAGCGCCCGACTAAGGACTAGCGGGATAGTCAATGAGCAGTTCTTC CSARLRTSGIVNEQFF
TRBJ1-2 TRBV5-1 . TRBD1 TGCGCCAGCAGCTTGGGGACAGGGGCGGAAGGCTACACCTTC CASSLGTGAEGYTF
TRBJ2-7 TRBV28 . TRBD1 TGTGCCAGCACCTCCGGGGACAGCTCCTACGAGCAGTACTTC CASTSGDSSYEQYF
TRBJ2-5 TRBV5-1 . TRBD2 TGCGCCAGCAGCTTGGCCGGTAAGGTCGGACTAGAAGAGACCCAGTACTTC CASSLAGKVGLEETQYF
TRBJ1-2 TRBV6-6 . . TGTGCCAGCAGTCCATATCAGGGATATGGCTACACCTTC CASSPYQGYGYTF
TRBJ1-5 TRBV9 . . TGTGCCAGCAGCGCGACAGGTACAAATCAGCCCCAGCATTTT CASSATGTNQPQHF
TRBJ1-4 TRBV30 . TRBD1 TGTGCCGGCTCAAACAGGGGGTGGGGGGAAAAACTGTTTTTT CAGSNRGWGEKLFF
TRBJ2-7 TRBV7-9 . TRBD1 TGTGCCAGCAGCTTTTCACAGGGGAGCTCCTACGAGCAGTACTTC CASSFSQGSSYEQYF
TRBJ1-2 TRBV7-6 . . TGTGCCAGCAGCACTGGACAGAAGACTAACTATGGCTACACCTTC CASSTGQKTNYGYTF
TRBJ1-1 TRBV6-1 . TRBD1 TGTGCCAGCAGTGAACCGGGACAGGGGTGGAACACTGAAGCTTTCTTT CASSEPGQGWNTEAFF
TRBJ1-6 TRBV13 . TRBD1 TGTGCCAGTACTCCGGGGACAGGATATACTCGGACACCCCTCCACTTT CASTPGTGYTRTPLHF
TRBJ2-1 TRBV2 once . TGTGCCAGCAGTCCCCAGGGTCCTGAGCAGTTCTTC CASSPQGPEQFF
TRBJ1-1 TRBV30 . TRBD1 TGTGCCTGGAGTGCCGCCCGGACAGGGGGCACTGAAGCTTTCTTT CAWSAARTGGTEAFF
TRBJ1-2 TRBV28 . . TGTGCCGAGGGTTTGTCCTATGGCTACACCTTC CAEGLSYGYTF
TRBJ1-3 TRBV18 . . TGTGCCAGCTCACTTCGAGAACAGGGCACTGGAAACACCATATATTTT CASSLREQGTGNTIYF
TRBJ2-7 TRBV18 . . TGTGCCAGCTCACCCGGGACGGACAGCCGATCCTACGAGCAGTACTTC CASSPGTDSRSYEQYF
TRBJ2-1 TRBV12-5 . . TGTGCTAGTGGCTTTGACAGCTCCTACAATGAGCAGTTCTTC CASGFDSSYNEQFF
TRBJ1-1 TRBV2 . . TGTGCCAGCAGTTCTCCGGGAGGGAACACTGAAGCTTTCTTT CASSSPGGNTEAFF
TRBJ1-4 TRBV5-1 . . TGCGCCAGCAGCTTACACGGGGAGGCCTCGGGAGAAAAACTGTTTTTT CASSLHGEASGEKLFF
TRBJ2-1 TRBV5-6 . TRBD1 TGTGCCAGCAGCCCGACACGACAGGGTCCCTACAATGAGCAGTTCTTC CASSPTRQGPYNEQFF
TRBJ1-1 TRBV12-5 few . TGTGCTAGTGGTTTGCCACCTCCAGGCACTGAAGCTTTCTTT CASGLPPPGTEAFF
TRBJ2-3 TRBV7-2 . . TGTGCCAGCAGCTTAGCGGAGATGAATACGCAGTATTTT CASSLAEMNTQYF
TRBJ1-5 TRBV7-8 . TRBD1 TGTGCCAGCAGCGAGACAGGGGGCGGTCAGCCCCAGCATTTT CASSETGGGQPQHF
TRBJ2-7 TRBV6-1 . TRBD1 TGTGCCAGCAGTGAAGAGGGACAGGGGGCCTACGAGCAGTACTTC CASSEEGQGAYEQYF
TRBJ2-2 TRBV7-8 . . TGTGCCAGCAGCCCTCAGGCTGGGACTGAGACCGGGGAGCTGTTTTTT CASSPQAGTETGELFF
TRBJ1-1 TRBV11-2 . TRBD1 TGTGCCAGCAGCTTAGAGTTTTTGGGACAGCGGTCCAACACTGAAGCTTTCTTT CASSLEFLGQRSNTEAFF
TRBJ2-7 TRBV7-7 . TRBD1 TGTGCCAGCAGCCCGGACAGGATGGGCTACGAGCAGTACTTC CASSPDRMGYEQYF
TRBJ1-3 TRBV4-1 once . TGCGCCAGCAGCCAACCGACAGACAAGGGAGGAAACACCATATATTTT CASSQPTDKGGNTIYF
TRBJ2-1 TRBV5-4 . TRBD2 TGTGCCAGCAGCTTGGAGGTGGGAGCGGGGTACAATGAGCAGTTCTTC CASSLEVGAGYNEQFF
TRBJ2-3 TRBV11-3 . TRBD1 TGTGCCAGCAGCAATCAGGGGGCTAGCGCCGTAGATACGCAGTATTTT CASSNQGASAVDTQYF
TRBJ2-5 TRBV5-6 . . TGTGCCAGCGGACGAGTGGACTACGGTGAGACCCAGTACTTC CASGRVDYGETQYF
TRBJ1-5 TRBV19 . . TGTGCCAGTAGTATTCCGGGGGAGGCGCCCCAGCATTTT CASSIPGEAPQHF
TRBJ2-2 TRBV19 . . TGTGCCGCCGGGAGGGGAGGGACAGGGATCGGCGGGGAGCTGTTTTTT CAAGRGGTGIGGELFF
TRBJ2-3 TRBV2 . TRBD2 TGTGCCAGCAGCCTTAGGGAGGGCCATGCAGATACGCAGTATTTT CASSLREGHADTQYF
TRBJ2-1 TRBV14 many TRBD2 TGTGCCAGCAGCCAAGTGTCCGGGAGGGATGAGCAGTTCTTC CASSQVSGRDEQFF
TRBJ2-4 TRBV1 . . TGCACCAGCAGCCAAGATCAGGTGACTAGCGGGCACCTAGCCAAAAACATTCAGTACTTC CTSSQDQVTSGHLAKNIQYF
TRBJ2-2 TRBV9 . . TGTGCCAGCAGTAAGGGGCCCGGGGAGCTGTTTTTT CASSKGPGELFF
TRBJ2-5 TRBV7-9 . . TGTGCCAGCAGGACCGGGGAGGCAAAAGAGACCCAGTACTTC CASRTGEAKETQYF
TRBJ1-1 TRBV13 . TRBD1 TGTGCCAGCAGCTTAGGGGACAGGGCGAACACTGAAGCTTTCTTT CASSLGDRANTEAFF
TRBJ1-1 TRBV12-5 . TRBD1 TGTGCTAGTGGTTCCCGGAGACAGGGATCAGGGGGCACTGAAGCTTTCTTT CASGSRRQGSGGTEAFF
TRBJ1-1 TRBV18 few . TGTGCCAGCTCACCTAGTCTGACAGAGAACACTGAAGCTTTCTTT CASSPSLTENTEAFF
TRBJ2-5 TRBV5-1 . TRBD1 TGCGCCAGCAGTCCCAGGGGGCAGGTCCAAGAGACCCAGTACTTC CASSPRGQVQETQYF
TRBJ2-1 TRBV5-1 . TRBD2 TGCGCCAGCAGCATAGGGACTAGCGGGGGGATCTACAATGAGCAGTTCTTC CASSIGTSGGIYNEQFF
TRBJ2-5 TRBV5-6 . . TGTGCCAGCAGAGGCCCGGGATCGTACCAAGAGACCCAGTACTTC CASRGPGSYQETQYF
TRBJ1-1 TRBV11-3 once . TGTGCCAGCAGTCTTCGACTTGAAGCTTTCTTT CASSLRLEAFF
TRBJ2-3 TRBV5-6 . . TGTGCCAGCAGCTGGGGGGTGGATACGCAGTATTTT CASSWGVDTQYF
TRBJ2-7 TRBV11-2 . TRBD1 TGTGCCAGCAGTCCCCGGGACAGGGGTCTATCCTACGAGCAGTACTTC CASSPRDRGLSYEQYF